The 23 T cell receptor beta chains in this list originate from one sample, sequenced in a study of control samples from healthy donors and cancer patients. Profiled with immunoSEQ multiplex PCR; TCRdb holds only in-frame clones, not every one. The profile shows roughly 450,000 clones, 80% to 95% of them singletons. The specimen was PBMCs. The source of these receptors is a man aged 35 to 55 with head and neck cancer.

This clone was found a few times. This chain connects TRBV2 to TRBJ2-2, with 7 bases fitting TRBD1. V was clipped by 3 bases and J by 3 bases; unmatched bases: 10. This CDR3 is built from 17 residues. The V gene's germline CDR1 is SNHLY and CDR2 FYNNEI. The DNA of the CDR3 is TGTGCCAGCAGTGAGACAGGGAAGTATAAAGACACCGGGGAGCTGTTTTTT. This encodes CASSETGKYKDTGELFF.

For this clone: Other DNA variants within this sample encode the same CDR3. The chain has TRBV6-5 and TRBJ2-7; D remains unclear. Trimming shortened V by 3 bases and J by 1 base, and 4 bases separated the two germline ends. From germline, CDR1 is MNHEY and CDR2 SVGAGI. This CDR3 spans 12 amino acids. The CDR3 sequence is CASSYNSYEQYF. The CDR3 nucleotides read TGTGCCAGCAGTTATAATTCCTACGAGCAGTACTTC.

V is TRBV2 and J is TRBJ2-2; no definite D call. There are 12 residues in the CDR3. Per germline, CDR1 SNHLY and CDR2 FYNNEI. Trimming removed 8 bases at V and 6 bases at J, with 10 bases between. DNA of the CDR3: TGTGCCAGCGGGATGGAAGCCGGGGAGCTGTTTTTT. Residues: CASGMEAGELFF.

The chain uses TRBV19 and TRBJ2-7; D assignment may be TRBD1 or TRBD2 (5 bases each). The CDR3 has 11 amino acids. The germline V gene has CDR1 LNHDA and CDR2 SQIVND (reference sequence). Trimming took off 10 bases at V and 4 bases at J, with 11 bases between the two ends. CDR3 sequence (DNA): TGTGCCACCAGAGGGGTTTACGAGCAGTACTTC. Translated: CATRGVYEQYF.

The rearrangement links TRBV7-9 to TRBJ1-2, with 7 bases identical to TRBD1. From germline, CDR1 is SEHNR and CDR2 FQNEAQ (reference sequence). J gave up 5 bases and V 5 bases, and 5 bases lay outside the gene matches. The CDR3 is made up of 13 amino acids. In DNA, the CDR3 is TGTGCCAGCAGCCCCGGACAGGTTTATGGCTACACCTTC. This translates into CASSPGQVYGYTF.

CDR3 sequence (DNA): TGTGCCAGCAGGCAACAGGGCTCGCAGTACTTC. It specifies CASRQQGSQYF. The chain couples TRBV28 to TRBJ2-7; possible D gene TRBD1, 6 bases. Germline CDR1 reads MDHEN; CDR2 reads SYDVKM. The CDR3 is 11 residues long. V lost 6 bases to trimming and J lost 9 bases, with 12 bases between them.

The chain is built from TRBV14 and TRBJ1-1; D ambiguous. The CDR3 loop spans 13 amino acids. Germline V gene lookup returns CDR1 SGHDN and CDR2 FVKESK. Trimming pared 0 bases from V and 5 bases from J, leaving 7 bases between. CDR3 protein: CASSQDWGTEAFF. Written as DNA, the CDR3 is TGTGCCAGCAGCCAAGATTGGGGAACTGAAGCTTTCTTT. Together with reference TRBV14 and TRBJ1-1, the CDR3 gives the full variable domain: EAGVTQFPSHSVIEKGQTVTLRCDPISGHDNLYWYRRVMGKEIKFLLHFVKESKQDESGMPNNRFLAERTGGTYSTLKVQPAELEDSGVYFCASSQDWGTEAFFGQGTRLTVV.

This chain joins TRBV6-6 and TRBJ2-5; weak D call: TRBD2 (7 bases). Germline loops: CDR1 MNHNY, CDR2 SVGAGI (reference sequence). The CDR3 consists of 16 residues. With 5 bases removed from V and 5 bases from J, the gap between germline ends came to 21 bases. CDR3 sequence (DNA): TGTGCCAGCAGTAATACTCCGGGCAGGGGAGGGGAGACCCAGTACTTC. Protein sequence: CASSNTPGRGGETQYF.

The chain joins TRBV29-1 to TRBJ1-2; D is perhaps TRBD1 (6 bases). Between the trimmed V and J ends, which lost 5 bases and 2 bases, there was a span of 12 bases. This CDR3 has 13 amino acids. Germline V gene lookup returns CDR1 SQVTM and CDR2 ANQGSEA. CDR3 sequence (DNA): TGCAGCGTTAGACAACAGGGAAACTATGGCTACACCTTC. Its translation is CSVRQQGNYGYTF. Filled out from reference TRBV29-1 and TRBJ1-2, the complete variable domain reads SAVISQKPSRDICQRGTSLTIQCQVDSQVTMMFWYRQQPGQSLTLIATANQGSEATYESGFVIDKFPISRPNLTFSTLTVSNMSPEDSSIYLCSVRQQGNYGYTFGSGTRLTVV.

The J gene is TRBJ2-7, the V gene TRBV5-4; D possibly corresponds to TRBD2 (7 bases). The germline gives CDR1 SGHNT, CDR2 YYREEE (reference sequence). The CDR3 loop spans 16 amino acids. Trimming removed 3 bases at V and 5 bases at J, with 21 bases between. The CDR3 here is CASSSAGGGGPHEQYF. As DNA, the CDR3 is TGTGCCAGCAGCTCCGCGGGCGGGGGCGGCCCGCACGAGCAGTACTTC. The variable domain in full, completed from reference TRBV5-4 and TRBJ2-7, reads ETGVTQSPTHLIKTRGQQVTLRCSSQSGHNTVSWYQQALGQGPQFIFQYYREEENGRGNFPPRFSGLQFPNYSSELNVNALELDDSALYLCASSSAGGGGPHEQYFGPGTRLTVT.

The chain has TRBV5-4 and TRBJ1-1, with D possibly being TRBD1 (5 bases). CDR3 length: 14 residues. V lost 0 bases, J lost 4 bases, and 10 bases lay in between. The germline V gene has CDR1 SGHNT and CDR2 YYREEE (reference sequence). CDR3 region: CASSLEQGGTEAFF. CDR3 nucleotide sequence: TGTGCCAGCAGCTTGGAGCAGGGCGGCACTGAAGCTTTCTTT.

CDR3 sequence: CASSWAGTGHTGELFF. As DNA, the CDR3 is TGTGCCAGCAGCTGGGCCGGGACAGGGCACACCGGGGAGCTGTTTTTT. The V and J genes are TRBV7-9 and TRBJ2-2; 9 bases match TRBD1. Per germline, CDR1 SEHNR and CDR2 FQNEAQ (reference sequence). The CDR3 consists of 16 residues. After removal of 4 bases from V and 3 bases from J, the junction contained 6 bases not matched to a gene.

The chain couples TRBV12-3 or TRBV12-4 to TRBJ2-2; D is uncertain. Trimming cost V 5 bases and J 5 bases, with 9 bases left between them. The CDR3 runs 13 residues. The CDR3 sequence is CASSQSVTGELFF. CDR3 in DNA: TGTGCCAGCAGTCAAAGCGTTACCGGGGAGCTGTTTTTT.

The chain is built from TRBV5-1 and TRBJ1-1; 7 bases line up with TRBD1. Germline V gene sequence: CDR1 SGHRS, CDR2 YFSETQ. V lost 0 bases, J lost 6 bases, and 2 bases stayed unmatched. CDR3 length: 13 residues. The CDR3 region has the DNA TGCGCCAGCAGCTTGGTGGGACAGCCTGAAGCTTTCTTT. It translates to CASSLVGQPEAFF.

This clone was recorded a few times. The genes are TRBV27 and TRBJ2-6; TRBD1 aligns across 8 bases. The CDR3 runs 19 residues. The germline gives CDR1 MNHEY, CDR2 SMNVEV (reference sequence). J was trimmed by 1 base and V by 4 bases; bases with no gene match: 12. The CDR3 DNA sequence: TGTGCCAGCAGTTGGAGGGGTGGGCAGGGGGCGTCTGGGGCCAACGTCCTGACTTTC. It is translated as CASSWRGGQGASGANVLTF. Variable domain in full (rest from reference TRBV27 and TRBJ2-6): EAQVTQNPRYLITVTGKKLTVTCSQNMNHEYMSWYRQDPGLGLRQIYYSMNVEVTDKGDVPEGYKVSRKEKRNFPLILESPSPNQTSLYFCASSWRGGQGASGANVLTFGAGSRLTVL.

The chain has TRBV9 and TRBJ2-7; 7 nucleotides match TRBD2. CDR1 is SGDLS and CDR2 is YYNGEE in the germline V gene. The junction had 3 bases not matched to a gene; V was cut back by 3 bases and J by 0 bases. The CDR3 has 14 residues. The CDR3 here is CASSGGGSSYEQYF. The CDR3 region has the DNA TGTGCCAGCAGCGGAGGCGGGAGCTCCTACGAGCAGTACTTC.

This clone was observed once. The rearrangement joins TRBV11-3 to TRBJ2-1; 7 bases agree with TRBD2. This CDR3 spans 12 amino acids. Germline V CDR1 and CDR2: SGHNT, YENEEA. Germline trimming cut 1 base from V and 10 bases from J; bases unmatched to any gene: 1. The CDR3: CASSLGAGEQFF. CDR3 coding DNA: TGTGCCAGCAGCTTAGGAGCGGGGGAGCAGTTCTTC.

Only one count was recorded for this clone. The J gene is TRBJ2-7, the V gene TRBV9, with D possibly TRBD2 on 6 matching bases. The germline gives CDR1 SGDLS, CDR2 YYNGEE. The CDR3 runs to 15 residues. Between the trimmed V and J ends, which lost 1 base and 7 bases, there was a span of 18 bases. CDR3 sequence reads: CASSVTGSPTMEQYF. CDR3 nucleotide sequence: TGTGCCAGCAGCGTAACCGGGAGCCCGACTATGGAGCAGTACTTC.

The V and J genes are TRBV4-3 and TRBJ1-2; unclear D gene. From germline, CDR1 is LGHNA and CDR2 YSLEER. Trimming removed 0 bases at V and 3 bases at J, with 14 bases between. This CDR3 region has 16 residues. The CDR3 DNA follows: TGCGCCAGCAGCCAAGAACTCGAAAGGTCCCACTATGGCTACACCTTC. This gives the protein CASSQELERSHYGYTF.

This clone was picked up one time. Other DNA sequences in the sample encode the same CDR3. The chain carries TRBV11-2 and TRBJ2-7; 9 bases are a match to TRBD1. The CDR3 runs 14 residues. Germline CDR1 is SGHAT and CDR2 is FQNNGV. Trimming cost V 4 bases and J 2 bases; bases outside gene matches: 3. The CDR3 is CASSYGTGTYEQYF. The DNA for the CDR3 is TGTGCCAGCAGCTATGGGACAGGGACCTACGAGCAGTACTTC.

The J gene is TRBJ2-2, the V gene TRBV4-3; no definite D call. This CDR3 has 15 residues. CDR1 and CDR2 from the germline V gene are LGHNA and YSLEER. The ends were cut back, 0 bases at V and 0 bases at J, with 5 bases in the middle. The DNA of the CDR3 is TGCGCCAGCAGCCAAGATAGAGCGAACACCGGGGAGCTGTTTTTT. Protein sequence: CASSQDRANTGELFF.

The genes are TRBV9 and TRBJ1-2; D uncertain. V shed 0 bases and J shed 5 bases, with 8 bases lying between them. This CDR3 is built from 13 residues. From germline, CDR1 is SGDLS and CDR2 YYNGEE. The CDR3 DNA reads as TGTGCCAGCAGCGTAGGGGAATTATATGGCTACACCTTC. This encodes CASSVGELYGYTF.

J is TRBJ2-2 and V is TRBV19; D possibly uses TRBD1 or TRBD2 (5 bases each). This CDR3 comprises 14 residues. The germline V and J ends were trimmed by 5 bases and 7 bases, with 14 bases remaining between them. Germline V gene data show CDR1 as LNHDA and CDR2 as SQIVND (reference sequence). This CDR3 is CASSPRGDGGELFF. The CDR3 DNA follows: TGTGCCAGTAGTCCCAGAGGGGATGGCGGGGAGCTGTTTTTT.